These T cell receptor beta chains were read from a single sample in a study of shared clonotypes between healthy human individuals. Here immunoSEQ multiplex PCR was the method, and the copy in TCRdb shows in-frame clones only, minus some. The data hold 450,000 to 500,000 clones, with more than 75% observed a single time. Specimen: PBMCs. These receptors were collected from a woman in her 40s in good health. Some clones in this sample may be carry-over from other donors' samples. Both conserved end residues are part of each CDR3. A D gene is named only where the DNA matches it firmly. Some rows have no size entry. The others give once, few or many, or a class for an expanded clone.

clone_size: NA
j_call: TRBJ1-2
v_call: TRBV30
d_call: NA
cdr3_aa: CAWSVGRGYGYTF
cdr3_nt: TGTGCCTGGAGTGTAGGCAGGGGTTATGGCTACACCTTC

clone_size: few
j_call: TRBJ2-1
v_call: TRBV28
d_call: TRBD2
cdr3_aa: CASSPRGLAGDTSYNEQFF
cdr3_nt: TGTGCCAGCAGTCCAAGGGGACTAGCGGGAGACACCTCCTACAATGAGCAGTTCTTC

clone_size: NA
j_call: TRBJ1-6
v_call: TRBV6-5
d_call: NA
cdr3_aa: CASSYSSQGYNSPLHF
cdr3_nt: TGTGCCAGCAGTTACTCGAGCCAGGGTTATAATTCACCCCTCCACTTT

clone_size: few
j_call: TRBJ2-5
v_call: TRBV5-6
d_call: NA
cdr3_aa: CASSLRETQYF
cdr3_nt: TGTGCCAGCAGCTTGAGAGAGACCCAGTACTTC

clone_size: NA
j_call: TRBJ2-3
v_call: TRBV21-1
d_call: NA
cdr3_aa: CASSTGLAERETRTDTQYF
cdr3_nt: TGTGCCAGCAGCACGGGTCTAGCGGAGAGAGAAACTCGCACAGATACGCAGTATTTT

clone_size: NA
j_call: TRBJ2-3
v_call: TRBV2
d_call: NA
cdr3_aa: CASSEIRGTYTDTQYF
cdr3_nt: TGTGCCAGCAGTGAAATCCGGGGGACCTACACAGATACGCAGTATTTT

clone_size: NA
j_call: TRBJ2-1
v_call: TRBV28
d_call: NA
cdr3_aa: CASSLLAGLTYNEQFF
cdr3_nt: TGTGCCAGCAGTTTACTGGCGGGACTGACCTACAATGAGCAGTTCTTC

clone_size: NA
j_call: TRBJ2-1
v_call: TRBV6-4
d_call: NA
cdr3_aa: CASSDRILSRYNEQFF
cdr3_nt: TGTGCCAGCAGTGACCGGATCCTTTCGCGCTACAATGAGCAGTTCTTC

clone_size: NA
j_call: TRBJ2-1
v_call: TRBV9
d_call: TRBD2
cdr3_aa: CASSKGTSGNEQFF
cdr3_nt: TGTGCCAGCAGTAAAGGGACTAGCGGTAATGAGCAGTTCTTC

clone_size: NA
j_call: TRBJ1-3
v_call: TRBV19
d_call: NA
cdr3_aa: CASSIRRQSSGNTIYF
cdr3_nt: TGTGCCAGTAGTATCCGACGACAGTCCTCTGGAAACACCATATATTTT

clone_size: NA
j_call: TRBJ2-1
v_call: TRBV4-2
d_call: NA
cdr3_aa: CASSQDWPSLIHEQFF
cdr3_nt: TGTGCCAGCAGCCAAGATTGGCCTAGCCTAATCCATGAGCAGTTCTTC

clone_size: NA
j_call: TRBJ2-1
v_call: TRBV7-2
d_call: NA
cdr3_aa: CASSLGFQEGIF
cdr3_nt: TGTGCCAGCAGCTTAGGTTTCCAGGAGGGAATCTTC

clone_size: NA
j_call: TRBJ2-3
v_call: TRBV11-2
d_call: TRBD2
cdr3_aa: CASSLSRTSANTQYF
cdr3_nt: TGTGCCAGCAGCTTGTCCCGGACTAGCGCAAATACGCAGTATTTT

clone_size: NA
j_call: TRBJ2-3
v_call: TRBV7-9
d_call: NA
cdr3_aa: CASSPGWGGTDTQYF
cdr3_nt: TGTGCCAGCAGCCCAGGCTGGGGCGGGACGGATACGCAGTATTTT

clone_size: NA
j_call: TRBJ2-7
v_call: TRBV30
d_call: NA
cdr3_aa: CAWSLAATGEQYF
cdr3_nt: TGTGCCTGGAGTTTGGCAGCGACAGGCGAGCAGTACTTC

clone_size: NA
j_call: TRBJ1-1
v_call: TRBV5-1
d_call: NA
cdr3_aa: CASSFAAAYEGTEAFF
cdr3_nt: TGCGCCAGCAGCTTCGCGGCAGCCTATGAAGGCACTGAAGCTTTCTTT

clone_size: few
j_call: TRBJ1-4
v_call: TRBV5-1
d_call: NA
cdr3_aa: CASSPTTTNEKLFF
cdr3_nt: TGCGCCAGCAGCCCCACCACAACTAATGAAAAACTGTTTTTT

clone_size: once
j_call: TRBJ1-2
v_call: TRBV29-1
d_call: TRBD1
cdr3_aa: CSVLGFRGQGISGYTF
cdr3_nt: TGCAGCGTGTTGGGGTTCAGGGGACAGGGGATTTCTGGCTACACCTTC

clone_size: many
j_call: TRBJ2-7
v_call: TRBV14
d_call: NA
cdr3_aa: CASSQWRTDEQYF
cdr3_nt: TGTGCCAGCAGCCAATGGCGGACAGACGAGCAGTACTTC

clone_size: NA
j_call: TRBJ2-7
v_call: TRBV13
d_call: NA
cdr3_aa: CASSLAGVSGEQYF
cdr3_nt: TGTGCCAGCAGCTTAGCTGGGGTGTCGGGAGAGCAGTACTTC

clone_size: NA
j_call: TRBJ1-5
v_call: TRBV7-2
d_call: NA
cdr3_aa: CASSLIVRISNQPQHF
cdr3_nt: TGTGCCAGCAGCTTAATCGTCAGGATTAGCAATCAGCCCCAGCATTTT

clone_size: NA
j_call: TRBJ2-7
v_call: TRBV19
d_call: TRBD2
cdr3_aa: CASSIVGSGPYEQYF
cdr3_nt: TGTGCCAGTAGTATAGTCGGTAGCGGGCCCTACGAGCAGTACTTC

clone_size: few
j_call: TRBJ2-7
v_call: TRBV7-8
d_call: TRBD1
cdr3_aa: CASSLRDRGLAYEQYF
cdr3_nt: TGTGCCAGCAGCCTCCGGGACAGGGGTCTGGCCTACGAGCAGTACTTC